This TCR beta chain comes out of a study of T cell repertoires in cytomegalovirus infection. The wider study: As its CMV epitopes, the study selected recently identified HLA-C-restricted and well-studied HLA-B-restricted targets. In public TCR beta signatures, there were indications of both CMV infection and matching HLA type.

Each CDR3 protein gets one entry after TCRdb re-called the reads with MiXCR. This sample yields around 58,000 distinct CDR3 sequences, of which 20% are seen a single time; around 70% belongs to the top ten. CDR1 and CDR2 (germline): SGHTA, FQGNSA. This CDR3 has 15 amino acids. V was clipped by 1 base and J by 11 bases; unmatched bases: 10. This clonotype has at least ten counts. Its specificity is unknown. The chain carries TRBV7-2 and TRBJ1-4; 7 bases line up with TRBD1. The sequence came from a human donor in good health (CMV status not recorded). Some clones in this sample may be carry-over from other donors' samples. Sequencing was performed on CD8+ T cells from cultured PBMCs, taken from culture after CMV antigen stimulation. The CDR3 DNA reads as TGTGCCAGCAGCTTAGAGCAGGGGGGATTGCGGAAACTGTTTTTT. Translated, it gives CASSLEQGGLRKLFF.